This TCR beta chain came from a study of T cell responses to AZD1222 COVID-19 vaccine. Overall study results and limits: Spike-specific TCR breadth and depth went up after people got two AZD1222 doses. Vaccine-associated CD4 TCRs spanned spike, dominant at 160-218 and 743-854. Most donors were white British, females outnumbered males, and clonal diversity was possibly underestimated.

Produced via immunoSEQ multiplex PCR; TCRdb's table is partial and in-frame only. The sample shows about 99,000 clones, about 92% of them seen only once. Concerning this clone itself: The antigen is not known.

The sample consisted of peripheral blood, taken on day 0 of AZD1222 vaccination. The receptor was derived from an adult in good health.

Written as DNA, the CDR3 is TGCGCCAGCAGCCTTGTTGGGGTGTCTGAAGCTTTCTTT. Protein product: CASSLVGVSEAFF. The V and J genes are TRBV4-1 and TRBJ1-1, with D hard to call. CDR1 is MGHRA and CDR2 is YSYEKL in the germline V gene. The V end was cut by 4 bases, the J end by 6 bases, with 12 bases between. The CDR3 extends over 13 amino acids.